This TCR beta chain stems from a study of CXCR3-negative and CXCR3-positive naive CD8 T cells. The germline V gene has CDR1 SGHRS and CDR2 YFSETQ. This CDR3 is 15 amino acids long. It was by 5' RACE with UMI labels that the TRB cDNA libraries were prepared. TCRdb re-called the 5' RACE reads, yielding one record per CDR3 amino acid sequence without DNA. This sample carries 130,000 to 150,000 distinct CDR3 sequences, with roughly 0.27% going to the ten biggest clones. As for this clonotype: Its antigen is as yet unknown.

Study-wide results and limits: TRB CDR3s of CXCR3-positive naive cells were more hydrophobic than those of CXCR3-negative naive cells.

This sequence originates from a human donor in good health. Some clones in this sample may be carry-over from other donors' samples. The chain combines TRBV5-1 with TRBJ2-5; with no DNA, the TCRdb D assignment of TRBD1 cannot be verified. Sequenced input: naive CXCR3+ CD8+ T cells from blood. Described subset: CD45RO-CCR7+CD27+CD95- naive CD8+ T cells expressing CXCR3 (TNR3+). Here the CDR3 reads CASSFGTGSQETQYF.